This T cell receptor (beta chain) originates from a study of blood T cells in healthy people across ages. On this clonotype: Its target is unknown.

The germline V gene has CDR1 MGHDK and CDR2 SYGVNS. V lost 3 bases to trimming and J lost 6 bases; unmatched junction nucleotides: 7. There are 15 residues in the CDR3. Study-wide findings and caveats: Aged donors had fewer naive CD4+ cells and lower diversity than long-lived donors. There was a strong correlation between TCR beta diversity and naive T cell percentage.

A second about 7 to 11 cycle PCR used barcoded and J-beta primers. Carrying 12 random nucleotides, a template-switch adaptor labeled each individual cDNA molecule. Via MiXCR, TCRdb re-called the 5' RACE reads, giving one row per CDR3 protein. Altogether about 1.4 million distinct CDR3 sequences are present, roughly 60% being singletons, with the ten largest covering more than 6%. This chain joins TRBV25-1 and TRBJ1-4; 7 positions match TRBD1. This receptor was taken from a man younger than 30 in good health. Sample: blood. The CDR3 here is CASSDYRGRYEKLFF. The CDR3 DNA reads as TGTGCCAGCAGTGATTACAGGGGAAGATATGAAAAACTGTTTTTT.